The rows below give T cell receptor beta chains drawn from one sample of a study of T cells after somatic rescue of genetic block. TCRdb's table, derived via immunoSEQ multiplex PCR, lists solely in-frame clones and lacks some. The sample lists 50,000 to 60,000 clones; 90% to 97% were seen once. The sequencing input was peripheral blood mononuclear cells (PBMCs). These receptors were taken from a child under two years old. CDR3s include the opening cysteine and the closing phenylalanine or tryptophan. The D gene is left open where the match is weak. Size values are once, few and many counts, or a class for expanded clones, and some rows have none.

v_gene,d_gene,j_gene,abundance,CDR3aa,CDR3nt
TRBV10-3,TRBD1,TRBJ2-1,-,CAISENGDSSYNEQFF,TGTGCCATCAGTGAGAATGGGGACAGCTCCTACAATGAGCAGTTCTTC
TRBV7-8,-,TRBJ2-2,-,CASSLGFTGELFF,TGTGCCAGCAGCTTAGGGTTTACCGGGGAGCTGTTTTTT
TRBV20-1,TRBD2,TRBJ2-7,-,CSVGGNYEQYF,TGCAGTGTGGGAGGGAACTACGAGCAGTACTTC
TRBV9,-,TRBJ1-1,-,CASSTALGGRDTEAFF,TGTGCCAGCAGCACCGCGCTGGGGGGGCGGGACACTGAAGCTTTCTTT
TRBV5-1,-,TRBJ2-5,-,CASSSRQTQETQYF,TGCGCCAGCAGCTCGAGACAGACTCAAGAGACCCAGTACTTC
TRBV2,-,TRBJ2-3,-,CASIREHTDTQYF,TGTGCCAGCATACGGGAGCACACAGATACGCAGTATTTT
TRBV27,TRBD2,TRBJ2-3,-,CASSLQIGTSGNWGTDTQYF,TGTGCCAGCAGTTTACAGATCGGGACTAGCGGGAATTGGGGCACAGATACGCAGTATTTT
TRBV6-5,-,TRBJ1-2,-,CASRSTGRGGYTF,TGTGCCAGCAGGTCTACAGGGAGGGGTGGCTACACCTTC
TRBV28,-,TRBJ1-1,-,CASSLGDTEAFF,TGTGCCAGCAGTTTAGGGGACACTGAAGCTTTCTTT
TRBV7-8,TRBD2,TRBJ2-7,once,CASSVGTSGNYEQYF,TGTGCCAGCAGCGTCGGGACTAGCGGGAACTACGAGCAGTACTTC
TRBV7-6,TRBD2,TRBJ2-7,-,CASSLSTLAGPYEQYF,TGTGCCAGCAGCTTATCAACCCTAGCGGGGCCCTACGAGCAGTACTTC
TRBV11-2,-,TRBJ2-1,-,CASSLVVTPGEQFF,TGTGCCAGCAGCTTAGTAGTTACCCCCGGTGAGCAGTTCTTC
TRBV27,-,TRBJ1-1,-,CASSLIGNTEAFF,TGTGCCAGCAGTTTAATAGGGAACACTGAAGCTTTCTTT
TRBV5-4,-,TRBJ2-7,-,CASSSPRDSLGEQYF,TGTGCCAGCAGCTCCCCTAGGGACTCCCTCGGAGAGCAGTACTTC
TRBV5-1,-,TRBJ2-5,-,CASSRSRETQYF,TGCGCCAGCAGCCGAAGTCGAGAGACCCAGTACTTC
TRBV15,TRBD2,TRBJ2-1,-,CATSRIAGGYNEQFF,TGTGCCACCAGCCGGATAGCGGGAGGGTACAATGAGCAGTTCTTC
TRBV28,-,TRBJ1-5,-,CASNTNQPQHF,TGTGCCAGCAACACAAATCAGCCCCAGCATTTT
TRBV7-2,-,TRBJ2-7,-,CASSPRIYEQYF,TGTGCCAGCAGCCCAAGGATCTACGAGCAGTACTTC
TRBV28,-,TRBJ2-7,-,CASSLLLGRSYEQYF,TGTGCCAGCAGTTTATTACTAGGCAGGTCCTACGAGCAGTACTTC
TRBV10-3,-,TRBJ1-4,-,CAISSGTRNEKLFF,TGTGCCATCAGTTCCGGGACTCGTAATGAAAAACTGTTTTTT
TRBV27,-,TRBJ1-1,once,CASSSRGQFEAFF,TGTGCCAGCAGTTCCCGGGGGCAGTTTGAAGCTTTCTTT
TRBV27,TRBD2,TRBJ2-5,few,CASSPLGAGEETQYF,TGTGCCAGCAGTCCACTTGGAGCGGGAGAAGAGACCCAGTACTTC
TRBV19,TRBD2,TRBJ2-3,-,CASSILPSGGTDTQYF,TGTGCCAGTAGTATACTCCCTAGCGGGGGAACAGATACGCAGTATTTT
TRBV4-1,TRBD2,TRBJ2-7,-,CASSQGLAGTYEQYF,TGCGCCAGCAGCCAGGGACTAGCGGGTACTTACGAGCAGTACTTC
TRBV5-1,TRBD2,TRBJ2-1,once,CASSLWREVEQFF,TGCGCCAGCAGCTTATGGCGGGAGGTTGAGCAGTTCTTC
TRBV2,-,TRBJ2-6,once,CASKNGGGVGANVLTF,TGTGCCAGCAAAAACGGGGGAGGAGTTGGGGCCAACGTCCTGACTTTC
TRBV11-3,TRBD1,TRBJ2-2,-,CASSFERGQGTGELFF,TGTGCCAGCAGCTTTGAGAGGGGGCAAGGAACCGGGGAGCTGTTTTTT
TRBV5-6,TRBD2,TRBJ2-7,-,CASSFPREGRYEQYF,TGTGCCAGCAGCTTTCCCCGGGAGGGCCGGTACGAGCAGTACTTC
TRBV6-1,-,TRBJ1-1,-,CASSEYHLNTEAFF,TGTGCCAGTAGTGAGTATCACCTGAACACTGAAGCTTTCTTT
TRBV7-9,-,TRBJ1-5,few,CASSPTGGQPQHF,TGTGCCAGCAGTCCGACAGGAGGTCAGCCCCAGCATTTT
TRBV7-2,TRBD2,TRBJ2-1,once,CASSFSSGGSYNEQFF,TGTGCCAGCAGCTTCTCTAGCGGGGGCTCCTACAATGAGCAGTTCTTC
TRBV9,-,TRBJ2-3,-,CASSVGRGFNTQYF,TGTGCCAGCAGCGTAGGGCGGGGCTTTAATACGCAGTATTTT
TRBV4-2,TRBD1,TRBJ1-2,once,CASSQVAGGDYGYTF,TGTGCCAGCAGCCAAGTGGCAGGGGGTGACTATGGCTACACCTTC
TRBV10-3,-,TRBJ1-1,-,CAISESGLNTEAFF,TGTGCCATCAGTGAGTCGGGACTTAACACTGAAGCTTTCTTT
TRBV28,-,TRBJ2-7,-,CASSSSSSYEQYF,TGTGCCAGCAGTTCCTCGAGCTCCTACGAGCAGTACTTC
TRBV11-2,-,TRBJ1-1,-,CASSLDRVNTEAFF,TGTGCCAGCAGCTTAGACAGGGTGAACACTGAAGCTTTCTTT
TRBV2,TRBD2,TRBJ2-7,-,CASRRTSGRHEQYF,TGTGCCAGCAGGCGGACTAGCGGGAGACACGAGCAGTACTTC
TRBV4-2,TRBD2,TRBJ2-7,-,CAGSRHPGLAVYEQYF,TGTGCCGGCAGCCGCCATCCGGGACTAGCTGTCTACGAGCAGTACTTC
TRBV4-3,-,TRBJ2-2,-,CASSQDLNTGELFF,TGCGCCAGCAGCCAAGACCTTAACACCGGGGAGCTGTTTTTT
TRBV11-2,-,TRBJ2-3,-,CASSFLWDTQYF,TGTGCCAGCAGCTTCTTGTGGGATACGCAGTATTTT
TRBV2,-,TRBJ1-5,-,CASSEAGNQPQHF,TGTGCCAGCAGTGAAGCAGGCAATCAGCCCCAGCATTTT
TRBV4-1,-,TRBJ2-7,-,CASSRHIDRFSYEQYF,TGCGCCAGCAGCCGCCATATCGACAGGTTTTCCTACGAGCAGTACTTC
TRBV5-1,-,TRBJ2-3,-,CASSLVGAGTDTQYF,TGCGCCAGCAGCTTGGTGGGGGCGGGCACAGATACGCAGTATTTT
TRBV2,-,TRBJ1-3,-,CASSEGSFSSGNTIYF,TGTGCCAGCAGTGAAGGCAGCTTTTCCTCTGGAAACACCATATATTTT
TRBV19,-,TRBJ1-5,-,CASSIGHYSNQPQHF,TGTGCCAGTAGTATAGGACATTATAGCAATCAGCCCCAGCATTTT
TRBV6-1,-,TRBJ1-3,-,CASSEALFGNTIYF,TGTGCCAGCAGTGAAGCGCTGTTCGGGAACACCATATATTTT
TRBV7-7,-,TRBJ2-7,-,CASSSPGRVGEQYF,TGTGCTAGCAGCTCCCCTGGCCGGGTCGGCGAGCAGTACTTC
TRBV7-8,-,TRBJ1-2,-,CASSLADRGVGGYTF,TGTGCCAGCAGCTTAGCGGACCGAGGGGTCGGTGGCTACACCTTC
TRBV4-3,-,TRBJ2-2,once,CASSQAGAGELFF,TGCGCCAGCAGCCAGGCAGGGGCCGGGGAGCTGTTTTTT
TRBV5-1,TRBD1,TRBJ1-1,-,CASSFGLLRDSNTEAFF,TGCGCCAGCAGCTTTGGGTTATTGCGGGACAGCAACACTGAAGCTTTCTTT
TRBV5-1,TRBD2,TRBJ2-5,-,CASSVYWTSGICGETQYF,TGCGCCAGCAGCGTATACTGGACTAGCGGGATATGCGGGGAGACCCAGTACTTC
TRBV2,-,TRBJ1-2,-,CASSEGGGYTF,TGTGCCAGCAGTGAAGGGGGCGGCTACACCTTC
TRBV10-3,TRBD1,TRBJ1-1,-,CAISDLDRGRANTEAFF,TGTGCCATCAGTGATCTGGACAGGGGGCGGGCGAACACTGAAGCTTTCTTT
TRBV28,-,TRBJ2-2,-,CASRSGELFF,TGTGCCAGCAGAAGCGGGGAGCTGTTTTTT
TRBV27,TRBD2,TRBJ2-5,-,CASSLGLAGGPETQYF,TGTGCCAGCAGTTTAGGACTAGCGGGAGGGCCAGAGACCCAGTACTTC